The T cell receptor beta chain described here comes from a study of T cells in Graves' hyperthyroidism and ophthalmopathy. The source material, RNA transcripts, was used to amplify TCR beta CDR3 regions. HTBI primers were used for first-round RT-PCR of the TCR CDR3. Using its own MiXCR run on the multiplex PCR reads, TCRdb lists one record per CDR3 protein. The sample carries 650,000 to 850,000 distinct CDR3 sequences, roughly 20% recorded once. Broader study findings: A model of 13 V-J features distinguished ophthalmopathy from stable hyperthyroidism.

This clonotype came up many times. What it binds is not known. The sequencing sample was made of blood. The TCR was taken from a woman in her forties or fifties with Graves' hyperthyroidism that later progressed to Graves' ophthalmopathy.

CDR3 region: CASSLSQFYGYTF. CDR3 sequence (DNA): TGTGCCAGCAGCTTATCCCAGTTCTATGGCTACACCTTC. J is TRBJ1-2 and V is TRBV7-8, with no clear D. V dropped 2 bases and J dropped 4 bases, with 8 bases sitting between them. CDR3 length: 13 amino acids. Germline loops: CDR1 SGHVS, CDR2 FQNEAQ.